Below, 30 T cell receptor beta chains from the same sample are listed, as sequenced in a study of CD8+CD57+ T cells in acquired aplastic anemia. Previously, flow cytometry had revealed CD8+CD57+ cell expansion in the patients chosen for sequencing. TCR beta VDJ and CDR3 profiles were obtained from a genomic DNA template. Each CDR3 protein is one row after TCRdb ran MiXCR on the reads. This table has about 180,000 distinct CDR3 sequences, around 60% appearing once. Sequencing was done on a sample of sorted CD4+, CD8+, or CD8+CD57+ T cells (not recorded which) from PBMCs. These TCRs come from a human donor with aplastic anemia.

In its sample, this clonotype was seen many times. CDR3 nucleotides: TGTGCCAGCAGTCTACAGGGGGCGAACGAGCAGTACTTC. Translated: CASSLQGANEQYF. V usage is TRBV12-3 or TRBV12-4 and J usage is TRBJ2-7; the match to TRBD1 covers 9 bases. This CDR3 has 13 amino acids. Trimming at V came to 5 bases and at J to 5 bases, leaving 4 bases not matched to a gene.

CDR3: CASSVAGDGNTIYF. The CDR3 bases are TGTGCCAGCAGCGTAGCAGGGGATGGAAACACCATATATTTT. The J gene is TRBJ1-3, the V gene TRBV9; D may be TRBD1 (6 bases). CDR3 length: 14 residues. Germline-derived CDR1 and CDR2 are SGDLS and YYNGEE. V lost 0 bases and J lost 3, with 7 bases in between.

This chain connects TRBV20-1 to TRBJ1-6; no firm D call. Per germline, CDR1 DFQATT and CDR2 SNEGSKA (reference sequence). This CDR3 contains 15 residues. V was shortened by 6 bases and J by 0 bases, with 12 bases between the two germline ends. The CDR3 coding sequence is TGCAGTGCCCCCCACGCGAGCTCCTATAATTCACCCCTCCACTTT. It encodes CSAPHASSYNSPLHF.

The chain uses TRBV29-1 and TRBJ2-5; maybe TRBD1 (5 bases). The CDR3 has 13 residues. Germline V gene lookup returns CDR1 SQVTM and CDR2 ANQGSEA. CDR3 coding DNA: TGCAGTGCTAGAAGACAGAAACAAGAGACCCAGTACTTC. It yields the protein CSARRQKQETQYF.

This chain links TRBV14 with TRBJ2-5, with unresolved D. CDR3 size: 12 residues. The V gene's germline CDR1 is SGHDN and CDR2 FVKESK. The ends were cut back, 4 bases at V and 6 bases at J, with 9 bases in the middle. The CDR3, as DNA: TGTGCCAGCAGCCCCTCCGCACAGACCCAGTACTTC. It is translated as CASSPSAQTQYF.

The DNA of the CDR3 is TGTGCCATCAGTGAGGGGGGGTTTAACTATGGCTACACCTTC. It codes for CAISEGGFNYGYTF. The chain has TRBV10-3 and TRBJ1-2; tentatively, D is TRBD1 (5 bases). The CDR3 totals 14 residues. Germline values: CDR1 ENHRY, CDR2 SYGVKD. The V gene lost 2 bases and the J gene lost 1 base, with 8 bases spanning the gap.

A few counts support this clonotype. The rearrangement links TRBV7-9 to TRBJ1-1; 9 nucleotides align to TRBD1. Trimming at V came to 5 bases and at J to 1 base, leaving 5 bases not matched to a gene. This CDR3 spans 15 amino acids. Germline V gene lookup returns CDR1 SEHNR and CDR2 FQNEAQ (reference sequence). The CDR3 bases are TGTGCCAGCAGCGGTGGGGACAGGGCGAACACTGAAGCTTTCTTT. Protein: CASSGGDRANTEAFF.

CDR3 amino acids: CASSLWLAGSNEQFF. The DNA for the CDR3 is TGTGCCAGCAGCTTATGGCTAGCGGGATCGAATGAGCAGTTCTTC. The gene calls are TRBV7-9 and TRBJ2-1; 9 bases fit TRBD2. Per the germline V gene, CDR1 is SEHNR and CDR2 is FQNEAQ (reference sequence). V lost 2 bases to trimming and J lost 7 bases; unmatched junction nucleotides: 6. CDR3 size: 15 residues. Drawing the rest from reference TRBV7-9 and TRBJ2-1, the complete variable domain is DTGVSQNPRHKITKRGQNVTFRCDPISEHNRLYWYRQTLGQGPEFLTYFQNEAQLEKSRLLSDRFSAERPKGSFSTLEIQRTEQGDSAMYLCASSLWLAGSNEQFFGPGTRLTVL.

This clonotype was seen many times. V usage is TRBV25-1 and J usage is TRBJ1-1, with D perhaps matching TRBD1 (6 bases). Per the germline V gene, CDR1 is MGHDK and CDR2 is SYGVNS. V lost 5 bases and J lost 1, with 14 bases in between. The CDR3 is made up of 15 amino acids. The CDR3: CASSPAQGRNTEAFF. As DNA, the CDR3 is TGTGCCAGCAGTCCCGCACAGGGAAGGAACACTGAAGCTTTCTTT.

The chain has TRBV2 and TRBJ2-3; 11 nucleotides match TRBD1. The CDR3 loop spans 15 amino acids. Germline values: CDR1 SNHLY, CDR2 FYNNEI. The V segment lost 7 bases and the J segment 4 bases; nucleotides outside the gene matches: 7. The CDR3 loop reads CASTSRTGGADTQYF. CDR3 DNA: TGTGCCAGCACCAGTAGGACAGGGGGCGCAGATACGCAGTATTTT.

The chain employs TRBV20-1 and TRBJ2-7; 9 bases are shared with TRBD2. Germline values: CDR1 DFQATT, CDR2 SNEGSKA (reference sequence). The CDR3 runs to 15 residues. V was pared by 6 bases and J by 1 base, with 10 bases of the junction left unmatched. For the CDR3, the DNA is TGCAGTGCCTCTGATAGCGGGAGATCGTCCTACGAGCAGTACTTC. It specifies CSASDSGRSSYEQYF.

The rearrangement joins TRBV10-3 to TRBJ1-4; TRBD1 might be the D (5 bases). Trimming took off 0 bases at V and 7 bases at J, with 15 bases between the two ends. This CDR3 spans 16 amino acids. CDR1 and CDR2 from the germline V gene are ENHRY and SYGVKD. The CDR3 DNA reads TGTGCCATCAGTGAGTCGACCCTGCAGGGAGGTGAAAAACTGTTTTTT. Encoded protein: CAISESTLQGGEKLFF.

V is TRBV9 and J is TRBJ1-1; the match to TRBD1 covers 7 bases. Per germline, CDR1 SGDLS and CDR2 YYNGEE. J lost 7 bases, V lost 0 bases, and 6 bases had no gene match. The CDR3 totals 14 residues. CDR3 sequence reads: CASSVEQGSIEAFF. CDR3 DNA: TGTGCCAGCAGCGTAGAACAGGGGAGTATTGAAGCTTTCTTT. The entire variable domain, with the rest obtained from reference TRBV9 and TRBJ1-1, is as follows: DSGVTQTPKHLITATGQRVTLRCSPRSGDLSVYWYQQSLDQGLQFLIQYYNGEERAKGNILERFSAQQFPDLHSELNLSSLELGDSALYFCASSVEQGSIEAFFGQGTRLTVV.

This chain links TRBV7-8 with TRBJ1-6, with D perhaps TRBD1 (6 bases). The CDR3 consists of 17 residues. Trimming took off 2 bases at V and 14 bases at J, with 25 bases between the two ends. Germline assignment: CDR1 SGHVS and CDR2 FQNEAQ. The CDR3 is CASSLKGGRPGGEALHF. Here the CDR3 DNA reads TGTGCCAGCAGCTTAAAAGGGGGGCGGCCGGGAGGGGAGGCCCTCCACTTT.

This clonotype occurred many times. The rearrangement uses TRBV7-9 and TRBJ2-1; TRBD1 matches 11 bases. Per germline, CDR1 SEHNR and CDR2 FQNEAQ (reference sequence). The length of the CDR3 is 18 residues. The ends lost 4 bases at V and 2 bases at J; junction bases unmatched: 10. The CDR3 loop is CASSYVRPGQGAYNEQFF. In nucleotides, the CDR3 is TGTGCCAGCAGCTACGTCCGTCCGGGACAGGGGGCCTACAATGAGCAGTTCTTC.

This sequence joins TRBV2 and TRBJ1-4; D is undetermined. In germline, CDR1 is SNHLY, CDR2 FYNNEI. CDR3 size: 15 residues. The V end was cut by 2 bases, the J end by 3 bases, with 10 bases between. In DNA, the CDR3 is TGTGCCAGCAGTGAAATAGGGTGGTCTAATGAAAAACTGTTTTTT. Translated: CASSEIGWSNEKLFF.

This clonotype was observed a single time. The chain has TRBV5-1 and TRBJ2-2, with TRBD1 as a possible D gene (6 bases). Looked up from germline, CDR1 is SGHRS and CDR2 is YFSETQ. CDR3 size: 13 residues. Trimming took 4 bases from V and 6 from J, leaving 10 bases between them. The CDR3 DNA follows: TGCGCCAGCAGCGCAGGGGTGGCCGGGGAGCTGTTTTTT. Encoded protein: CASSAGVAGELFF.

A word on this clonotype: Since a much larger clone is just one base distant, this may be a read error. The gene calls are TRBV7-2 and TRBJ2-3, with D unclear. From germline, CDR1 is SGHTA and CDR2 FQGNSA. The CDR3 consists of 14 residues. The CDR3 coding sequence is TGCGCCAGCAATCCAAATCCCGAGGCAGATACGCGGTATTTT. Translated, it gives CASNPNPEADTRYF.

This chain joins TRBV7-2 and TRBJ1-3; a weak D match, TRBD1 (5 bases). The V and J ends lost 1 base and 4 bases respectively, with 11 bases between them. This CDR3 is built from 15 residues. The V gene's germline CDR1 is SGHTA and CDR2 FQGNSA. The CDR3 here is CASSLVQGGGNTIYF. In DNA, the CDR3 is TGTGCCAGCAGCTTAGTCCAGGGCGGAGGAAACACCATATATTTT.

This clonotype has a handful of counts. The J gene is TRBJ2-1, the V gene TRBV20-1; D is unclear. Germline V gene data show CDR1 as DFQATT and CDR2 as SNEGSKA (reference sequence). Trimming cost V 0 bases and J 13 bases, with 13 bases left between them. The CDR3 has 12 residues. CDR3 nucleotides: TGCAGTGCTAGAGAGGCTACAGAGGCTCAGTTCTTC. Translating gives CSAREATEAQFF.

In nucleotides, the CDR3 is TGTGCCAGCAGCCTAAAGCCGGGACAGGGTTACTACGAGCAGTACTTC. As protein: CASSLKPGQGYYEQYF. The V and J genes are TRBV7-2 and TRBJ2-7, with 9 bases aligning to TRBD1. Germline trimming cut 5 bases from V and 3 bases from J; bases unmatched to any gene: 11. CDR1 and CDR2 (germline): SGHTA, FQGNSA. The length of the CDR3 is 16 residues.

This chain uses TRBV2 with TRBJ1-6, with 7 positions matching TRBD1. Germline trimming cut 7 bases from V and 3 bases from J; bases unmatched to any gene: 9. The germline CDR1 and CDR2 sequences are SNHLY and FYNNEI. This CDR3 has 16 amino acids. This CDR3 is CASKIQGTLYNSPLHF. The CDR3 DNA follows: TGTGCCAGCAAGATACAGGGGACCCTCTATAATTCACCCCTCCACTTT.

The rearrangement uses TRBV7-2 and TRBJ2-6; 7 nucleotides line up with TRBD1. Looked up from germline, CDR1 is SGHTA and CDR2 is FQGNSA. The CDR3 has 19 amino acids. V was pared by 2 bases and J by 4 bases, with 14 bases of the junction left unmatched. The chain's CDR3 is CASSLHPGQINTGANVLTF. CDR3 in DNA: TGTGCCAGCAGCTTACACCCGGGACAGATAAACACCGGGGCCAACGTCCTGACTTTC.

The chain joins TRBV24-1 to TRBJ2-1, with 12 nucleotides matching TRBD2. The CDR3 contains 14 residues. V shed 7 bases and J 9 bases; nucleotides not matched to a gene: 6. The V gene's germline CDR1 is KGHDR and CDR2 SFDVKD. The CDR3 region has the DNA TGTGCCACCAGCCTAGCGGGAGGGCCGGGTGAGCAGTTCTTC. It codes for CATSLAGGPGEQFF.

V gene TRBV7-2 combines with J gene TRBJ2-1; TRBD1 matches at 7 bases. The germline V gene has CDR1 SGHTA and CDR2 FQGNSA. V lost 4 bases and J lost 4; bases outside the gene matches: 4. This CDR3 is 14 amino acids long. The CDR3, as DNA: TGTGCCAGCAGCTGGACAGGCCCTTACAATGAGCAGTTCTTC. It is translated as CASSWTGPYNEQFF.

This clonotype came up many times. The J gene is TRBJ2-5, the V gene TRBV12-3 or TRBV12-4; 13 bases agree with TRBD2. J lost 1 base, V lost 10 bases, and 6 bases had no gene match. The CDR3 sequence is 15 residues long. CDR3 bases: TGTGCCACCCAAACTAGCGGGGGGGCCCAAGAGACCCAGTACTTC. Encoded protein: CATQTSGGAQETQYF.

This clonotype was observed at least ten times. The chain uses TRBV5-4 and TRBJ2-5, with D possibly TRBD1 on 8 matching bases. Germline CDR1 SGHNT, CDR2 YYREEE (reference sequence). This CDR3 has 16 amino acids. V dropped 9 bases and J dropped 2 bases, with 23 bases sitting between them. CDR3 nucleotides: TGTGCCACCAAGACAGGGGAATTCGGGGGGCAAGAGACCCAGTACTTC. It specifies CATKTGEFGGQETQYF.

CDR3 bases: TGCAGTGTCGAAGAGGTAGCGGGATGGGAGCAGTTCTTC. This translates into CSVEEVAGWEQFF. This chain joins TRBV20-1 and TRBJ2-1, with 8 bases that match TRBD2. The CDR3 covers 13 residues. The V and J ends lost 7 bases and 10 bases, in that order; junction bases with no gene match: 12. Germline CDR1 DFQATT, CDR2 SNEGSKA (reference sequence).

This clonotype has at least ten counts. The CDR3 sequence is CSVAKGPSYEQYF. CDR3 DNA: TGCAGCGTTGCGAAGGGGCCCTCCTACGAGCAGTACTTC. The gene calls are TRBV29-1 and TRBJ2-7, with a possible D match to TRBD1 (5 bases). Germline-derived CDR1 and CDR2 are SQVTM and ANQGSEA. The CDR3 runs 13 residues. Deletions cut 4 bases from V and 0 bases from J, with 10 bases between.

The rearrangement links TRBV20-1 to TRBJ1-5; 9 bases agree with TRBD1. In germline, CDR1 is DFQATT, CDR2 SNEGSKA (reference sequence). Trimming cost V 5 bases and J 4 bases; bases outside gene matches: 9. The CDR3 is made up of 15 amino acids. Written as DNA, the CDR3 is TGCAGTGCTTCTTCCCGGACAGGGGCGAATCAGCCCCAGCATTTT. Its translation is CSASSRTGANQPQHF.